The 15 T cell receptor beta chains given below trace back to one sample, sequenced in a study of CD8 T cells in Susac syndrome. Reverse transcription of about 0.45 to 1 ug RNA was carried out with random hexamers. TCRdb reprocessed the immunoSEQ multiplex PCR reads via MiXCR and lists one record per CDR3 protein. This table holds about 140,000 distinct CDR3 sequences, approximately 95% found once. The sample consisted of CD8+ T cells from PBMCs. These receptors were collected from a human donor with Susac syndrome.

The chain combines TRBV28 with TRBJ2-7, with TRBD1 matching over 8 bases. The length of the CDR3 is 16 residues. From germline, CDR1 is MDHEN and CDR2 SYDVKM. Losses at the gene ends were 3 bases for V and 0 bases for J; bases not matched to a gene: 7. CDR3 in amino acids: CASSFGDRTSSYEQYF. The CDR3 DNA follows: TGTGCCAGCAGTTTCGGGGACAGGACAAGCTCCTACGAGCAGTACTTC.

This chain's CDR3 is CAITTESYEQYF. CDR3 in DNA: TGTGCCATCACGACAGAATCCTACGAGCAGTACTTC. This rearrangement joins TRBV2 to TRBJ2-7, with D possibly TRBD1 on 5 matching bases. Trimming took 10 bases from V and 1 from J, leaving 11 bases between them. The germline CDR1 and CDR2 sequences are SNHLY and FYNNEI. The CDR3 runs 12 residues.

V usage is TRBV4-1 and J usage is TRBJ1-1; possible D gene TRBD1, 6 bases. The CDR3 totals 14 residues. The germline CDR1 and CDR2 sequences are MGHRA and YSYEKL. V lost 1 base to trimming and J lost 5 bases, with 11 bases between them. CDR3 DNA sequence: TGCGCCAGCAGCCAAGGCGGGGGCAGAACTGAAGCTTTCTTT. Amino acids: CASSQGGGRTEAFF.

The chain uses TRBV7-6 and TRBJ2-7, with 7 bases that match TRBD1. The J segment lost 2 bases and the V segment lost 5 bases, leaving 9 bases of the junction unmatched. This CDR3 is built from 15 residues. The germline V gene encodes CDR1 SGHVS and CDR2 FNYEAQ. DNA of the CDR3: TGTGCCAGCAGCCTAGGGACAGCAAGCACCTACGAGCAGTACTTC. Translated: CASSLGTASTYEQYF.

V and J are TRBV12-3 or TRBV12-4 and TRBJ2-1; D may be TRBD2 (6 bases). Trimming removed 6 bases at V and 6 bases at J, with 9 bases between. The CDR3 runs to 12 residues. The CDR3 DNA reads as TGTGCCAGCAGCAGGGACTTCAATGAGCAGTTCTTC. Residues: CASSRDFNEQFF.

The chain is built from TRBV27 and TRBJ1-1; D is unresolved. Trimming cost V 8 bases and J 1 base, with 5 bases left between them. The CDR3 is made up of 11 amino acids. The germline CDR1 and CDR2 sequences are MNHEY and SMNVEV (reference sequence). The CDR3 protein is CASASNTEAFF. The CDR3 nucleotides are TGTGCCAGCGCGTCGAACACTGAAGCTTTCTTT.

This sequence joins TRBV29-1 and TRBJ2-1; 9 nucleotides agree with TRBD1. There are 13 residues in the CDR3. Losses at the gene ends were 7 bases for V and 7 bases for J; bases not matched to a gene: 8. Germline CDR1 SQVTM, CDR2 ANQGSEA. The CDR3 DNA is TGCAGCGCCCCCGGGACAGGGAAAAATGAGCAGTTCTTC. Protein product: CSAPGTGKNEQFF.

J is TRBJ2-5 and V is TRBV11-3; no firm D call. V shed 5 bases and J shed 2 bases, with 12 bases lying between them. CDR3 length equals 14 residues. CDR1 SGHNT and CDR2 YENEEA come from the germline V gene. The CDR3 DNA reads TGTGCCAGCAGCCCCAGGCAGAGACAAGAGACCCAGTACTTC. This sequence encodes CASSPRQRQETQYF.

V and J are TRBV20-1 and TRBJ1-5; 8 nucleotides match TRBD1. From germline, CDR1 is DFQATT and CDR2 SNEGSKA (reference sequence). Trimming cost V 6 bases and J 5 bases; bases outside gene matches: 9. The CDR3 covers 14 residues. The CDR3 spells CSAQLDRGDQPQHF. CDR3 nucleotide sequence: TGCAGTGCCCAACTCGACAGGGGCGATCAGCCCCAGCATTTT.

This rearrangement joins TRBV6-2 or TRBV6-3 to TRBJ1-1; a weak D match, TRBD1 (6 bases). V was clipped by 10 bases and J by 5 bases, with 20 bases between them. Germline-derived CDR1 and CDR2 are MNHEY and SVGEGT. The length of the CDR3 is 14 residues. The CDR3 nucleotides read TGTGCCACCCACGGGGGCTTAGCTGGAACTGAAGCTTTCTTT. It yields the protein CATHGGLAGTEAFF.

This clonotype was recorded only once. V and J are TRBV7-2 and TRBJ2-1; no definite D call. CDR1 SGHTA and CDR2 FQGNSA come from the germline V gene. The CDR3 length is 16 residues. V was clipped by 5 bases and J by 10 bases, with 24 bases between them. This chain's CDR3 is CASSPEDISYSREQFF. CDR3 coding DNA: TGTGCCAGCAGCCCCGAGGATATATCCTACTCACGAGAGCAGTTCTTC. The full variable domain, completed using reference TRBV7-2 and TRBJ2-1, is GAGVSQSPSNKVTEKGKDVELRCDPISGHTALYWYRQSLGQGLEFLIYFQGNSAPDKSGLPSDRFSAERTGGSVSTLTIQRTQQEDSAVYLCASSPEDISYSREQFFGPGTRLTVL.

This clonotype appeared a single time. The chain couples TRBV7-9 to TRBJ2-1; 8 bases fit TRBD2. Per germline, CDR1 SEHNR and CDR2 FQNEAQ (reference sequence). V lost 5 bases to trimming and J lost 7 bases; unmatched junction nucleotides: 7. The CDR3 sequence is 14 residues long. The CDR3, as DNA: TGTGCCAGCAGCCCGGGGGGGGGCCGGAATGAGCAGTTCTTC. The encoded protein is CASSPGGGRNEQFF.

The chain is built from TRBV4-1 and TRBJ1-5, with D possibly TRBD1 on 6 matching bases. The CDR3 covers 16 residues. Per germline, CDR1 MGHRA and CDR2 YSYEKL. V shed 6 bases and J shed 1 base, with 16 bases lying between them. The CDR3 nucleotides are TGCGCCAGCAGTGGGATATTACAGGGAAGCAATCAGCCCCAGCATTTT. It specifies CASSGILQGSNQPQHF.

The chain recombines TRBV20-1 with TRBJ2-7; the D gene is possibly TRBD1 (5 bases). Germline loops: CDR1 DFQATT, CDR2 SNEGSKA (reference sequence). Trimming shortened V by 3 bases and J by 0 bases, and 12 bases separated the two germline ends. This CDR3 is built from 14 residues. This CDR3 is CSASWGRSSYEQYF. CDR3 bases: TGCAGTGCTAGTTGGGGCCGGAGCTCCTACGAGCAGTACTTC.

This rearrangement joins TRBV7-9 to TRBJ2-7; 7 bases fit TRBD1. Germline values: CDR1 SEHNR, CDR2 FQNEAQ (reference sequence). Germline trimming cut 6 bases from V and 2 bases from J; bases unmatched to any gene: 7. CDR3 length equals 14 residues. CDR3: CASSRDRGPYEQYF. CDR3 coding DNA: TGTGCCAGCAGTCGGGACAGAGGACCCTACGAGCAGTACTTC. Filled out from reference TRBV7-9 and TRBJ2-7, the complete variable domain reads DTGVSQNPRHKITKRGQNVTFRCDPISEHNRLYWYRQTLGQGPEFLTYFQNEAQLEKSRLLSDRFSAERPKGSFSTLEIQRTEQGDSAMYLCASSRDRGPYEQYFGPGTRLTVT.